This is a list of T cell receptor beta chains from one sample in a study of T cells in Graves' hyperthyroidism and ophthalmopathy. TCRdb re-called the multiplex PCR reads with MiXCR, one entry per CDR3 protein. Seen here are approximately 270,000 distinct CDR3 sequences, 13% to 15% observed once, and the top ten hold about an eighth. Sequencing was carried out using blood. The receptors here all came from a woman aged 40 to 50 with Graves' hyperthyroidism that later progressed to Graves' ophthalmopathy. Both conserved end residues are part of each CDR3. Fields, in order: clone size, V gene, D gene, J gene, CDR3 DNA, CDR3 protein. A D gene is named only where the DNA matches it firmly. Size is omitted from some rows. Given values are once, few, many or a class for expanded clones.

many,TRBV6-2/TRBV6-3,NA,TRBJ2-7,TGTGCCAGCAGTTACCTAGGTAGCGTCTCTTACGAGCAGTACTTC,CASSYLGSVSYEQYF
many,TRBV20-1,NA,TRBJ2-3,TGCAGTGCTAGAGGTCTTCTTCTCAACACAGATACGCAGTATTTT,CSARGLLLNTDTQYF
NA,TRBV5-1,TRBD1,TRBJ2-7,TGCGCCAGCAGCCCACGGACAGGGGGCCCGGAGCAGTACTTC,CASSPRTGGPEQYF
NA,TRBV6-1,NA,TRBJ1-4,TGTGCCAGCAGGGCAGGGGAAAAACTGTTTTTT,CASRAGEKLFF
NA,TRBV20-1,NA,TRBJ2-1,TGCAGTGCTAGAAGTTTAAATGAGCAGTTCTTC,CSARSLNEQFF
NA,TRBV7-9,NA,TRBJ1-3,TGTGCCAGCAGTCCCCGTGATTCCCTCCAGGGTATAGCTGGAAACACCATATATTTT,CASSPRDSLQGIAGNTIYF
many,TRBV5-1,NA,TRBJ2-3,TGCGCCAGCAGCGTTAGTTTTCTAGGAGATACGCAGTATTTT,CASSVSFLGDTQYF
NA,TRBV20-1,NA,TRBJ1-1,TGCAGTGCTAGAGATAGGACGGCGGGCACTGAAGCTTTCTTT,CSARDRTAGTEAFF
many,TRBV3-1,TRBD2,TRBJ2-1,TGTGCCAGCAGCCAAGATCGGGCGGGAGTTCGTCGAGATGAGCAGTTCTTC,CASSQDRAGVRRDEQFF
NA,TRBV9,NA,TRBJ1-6,TGTGCCAGCAGCGACCCCTCATCTGATAATTCACCCCTCCACTTT,CASSDPSSDNSPLHF
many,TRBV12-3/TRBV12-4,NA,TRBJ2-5,TGTGCCAGCAGTGGGTCAGTCCAAGAGACCCAGTACTTC,CASSGSVQETQYF
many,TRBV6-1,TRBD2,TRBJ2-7,TGTGCCAGCAGTTCCCACAGTAGCGGGAGCTCCTACGAGCAGTACTTC,CASSSHSSGSSYEQYF
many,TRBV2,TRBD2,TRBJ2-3,TGTGCCAGCAGTGAGGTCGGGAGGACAGATACGCAGTATTTT,CASSEVGRTDTQYF
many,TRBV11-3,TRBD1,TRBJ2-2,TGTGCCAGCAGCATGGGACAGGGCGGCACCGGGGAGCTGTTTTTT,CASSMGQGGTGELFF
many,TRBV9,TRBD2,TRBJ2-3,TGTGCCAGCAGCGTTTCCCCGATACCGAGCGGGAATTACCTAGGCACAGATACGCAGTATTTT,CASSVSPIPSGNYLGTDTQYF
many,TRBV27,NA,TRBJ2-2,TGTGCCAGCAGTTTTTCGTGGGAGGCCAGGGAGCTGTTTTTT,CASSFSWEARELFF
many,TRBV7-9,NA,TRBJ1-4,TGTGCCAGCACCACCGAGGGGACGATAAAGAATGAAAAACTGTTTTTT,CASTTEGTIKNEKLFF
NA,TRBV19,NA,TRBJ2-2,TGTGCCAGTAGTATGGGGTCAGGGAACACCGGGGAGCTGTTTTTT,CASSMGSGNTGELFF
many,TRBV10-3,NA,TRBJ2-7,TGTGCCATCAGTGACTTGTACTACGAGCAGTACTTC,CAISDLYYEQYF
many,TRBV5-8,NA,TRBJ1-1,TGTGCCAGCACTTACCAGCAAGGGTCCTATTCTGAAGCTTTCTTT,CASTYQQGSYSEAFF
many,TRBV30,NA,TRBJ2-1,TGTGCCGCTAGCAACCCCCCAGGGCTCTCCCGTCGGTACTACAATGAGCAGTTCTTC,CAASNPPGLSRRYYNEQFF
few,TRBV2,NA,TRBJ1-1,TGTGCCAGCAGTGAATCCCCAGCCGACCTCACTGAAGCTTTCTTT,CASSESPADLTEAFF
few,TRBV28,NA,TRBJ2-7,TGTGCCAGCAGTTATCACGGGAGAGGGAGCGAGCAGTACTTC,CASSYHGRGSEQYF
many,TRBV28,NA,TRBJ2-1,TGTGCCACCGCGGTGACTAGTCTCGATGAGCAGTTCTTC,CATAVTSLDEQFF
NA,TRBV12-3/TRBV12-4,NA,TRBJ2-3,TGTGCCAGCAGTGGCGGGTGGTCAGATACGCAGTATTTT,CASSGGWSDTQYF
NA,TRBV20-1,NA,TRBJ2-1,TGCAGTGCTCTCCGGGACCGCTCCTACAATGAGCAGTTCTTC,CSALRDRSYNEQFF
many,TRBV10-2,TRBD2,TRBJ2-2,TGCGCCAGCAGCCCTCCTGCCGGGACTAGCGCCGGGGAGCTGTTTTTT,CASSPPAGTSAGELFF
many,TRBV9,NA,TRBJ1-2,TGTGCCAGCAGCGTACGGGCGGAGAACTATGGCTACACCTTC,CASSVRAENYGYTF
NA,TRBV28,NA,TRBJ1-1,TGTGCCAGCAGCCCTAGAGGCAGGAGGAACACTGAAGCTTTCTTT,CASSPRGRRNTEAFF
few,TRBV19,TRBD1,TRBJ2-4,TGTGCCAGTAGACCCCTTAGGACAGGGTCGGGCAAAAACATTCAGTACTTC,CASRPLRTGSGKNIQYF
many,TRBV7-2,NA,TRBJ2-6,TGTGCCAGCAGCTTAGGAGGCACCAACTCTGGGGCCAACGTCCTGACTTTC,CASSLGGTNSGANVLTF
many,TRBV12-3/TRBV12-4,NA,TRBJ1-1,TGTGCCAGCAGTTTTTTACTGATGAACACTGAAGCTTTCTTT,CASSFLLMNTEAFF
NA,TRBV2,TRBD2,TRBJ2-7,TGTGCCAGCGACCGGCTAGCGGGAGGGCGCTACGAGCAGTACTTC,CASDRLAGGRYEQYF
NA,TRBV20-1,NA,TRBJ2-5,TGCAGTGCTAGAGTAAGGGGGATTGGGGAGACCCACTACTTC,CSARVRGIGETHYF
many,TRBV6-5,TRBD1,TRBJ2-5,TGTGCCAGCAGTTACGGGGAGACAGGGGGCCGAGAGACCCAGTACTTC,CASSYGETGGRETQYF
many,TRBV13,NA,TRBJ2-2,TGTGCCAGCAGCTCCGAGACTAAGAACACCGGGGAGCTGTTTTTT,CASSSETKNTGELFF
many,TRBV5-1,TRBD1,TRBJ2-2,TGCGCCAGCAGCTCACAGGGGCCCGGGGAGCTGTTTTTT,CASSSQGPGELFF
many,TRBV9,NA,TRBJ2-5,TGTGCCAGCAGCGGAACGGGTTGGGAGACCCAGTACTTC,CASSGTGWETQYF
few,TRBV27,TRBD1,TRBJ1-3,TGTGCCAGCAGCCCTAGACAGGGGACTGGAAACACCATATATTTT,CASSPRQGTGNTIYF
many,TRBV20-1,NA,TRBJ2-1,TGCAGTGCTAGTCTTCTCTTACACCTCAATGAGCAGTTCTTC,CSASLLLHLNEQFF
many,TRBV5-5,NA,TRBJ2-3,TGTGCCAGCTCCAACAATGGGGATACGCAGTATTTT,CASSNNGDTQYF
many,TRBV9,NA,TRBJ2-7,TGTGCCAGCAGCGCCCCCCGGGACGTCGGGGGACTCGAGCAGTACTTC,CASSAPRDVGGLEQYF
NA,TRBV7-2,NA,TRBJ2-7,TGTGCCAGCAGTTCGGGTCTGGGACGCGAGCAGTACTTC,CASSSGLGREQYF
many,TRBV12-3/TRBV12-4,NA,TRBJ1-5,TGTGCCAGCTGGGGGGGATCTAGCAATCAGCCCCAGCATTTT,CASWGGSSNQPQHF
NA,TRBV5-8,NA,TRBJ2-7,TGTGCCAGCAGCTTGAGGACAACCTACGAGCAGTACTTC,CASSLRTTYEQYF
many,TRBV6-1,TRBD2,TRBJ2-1,TGTGCCAGCCAACTAGGGACAGTAGGACTAGCGGGAGTCAATGAGCAGTTCTTC,CASQLGTVGLAGVNEQFF
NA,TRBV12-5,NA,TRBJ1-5,TGTGCTAGTGGTTTGGTACGAAAGGTATGGCCCCAGCATTTT,CASGLVRKVWPQHF
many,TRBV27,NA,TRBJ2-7,TGTGCCAGCAGTCCAGGGGTCACCTACGAGCAGTACTTC,CASSPGVTYEQYF
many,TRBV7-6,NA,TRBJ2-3,TGTGCCAGCAGCTTCCTCGAGGGGGTGACGCAGTATTTT,CASSFLEGVTQYF
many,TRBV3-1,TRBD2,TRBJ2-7,TGTGCCAGCAGCGGGAGGGCCTACGAGCAGTACTTC,CASSGRAYEQYF
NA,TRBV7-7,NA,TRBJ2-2,TGTGCTAGCAGCTTAGTAGAGGGAATCGGGGAGCTGTTTTTT,CASSLVEGIGELFF
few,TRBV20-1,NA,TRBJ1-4,TGCAGTGCTAGAAAGGACAGCTCAACTAATGAAAAACTGTTTTTT,CSARKDSSTNEKLFF
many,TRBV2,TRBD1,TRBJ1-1,TGTGCCAGGAAAAGACAGGGCAAATCCATGAACACTGAAGCTTTCTTT,CARKRQGKSMNTEAFF
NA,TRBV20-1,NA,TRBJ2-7,TGCAGTGCTAGCCCCCCGGCGATTAGCTCCTACGAGCAGTACTTC,CSASPPAISSYEQYF
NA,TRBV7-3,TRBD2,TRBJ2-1,TGTGCCAGCAGCCACCGCGGGAGTGGGGGGGTTTACCCCTACAATGAGCAGTTCTTC,CASSHRGSGGVYPYNEQFF
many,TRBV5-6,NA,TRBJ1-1,TGTGCCAGCAGCCTGGCAGGAGAGATTGAAGCTTTCTTT,CASSLAGEIEAFF